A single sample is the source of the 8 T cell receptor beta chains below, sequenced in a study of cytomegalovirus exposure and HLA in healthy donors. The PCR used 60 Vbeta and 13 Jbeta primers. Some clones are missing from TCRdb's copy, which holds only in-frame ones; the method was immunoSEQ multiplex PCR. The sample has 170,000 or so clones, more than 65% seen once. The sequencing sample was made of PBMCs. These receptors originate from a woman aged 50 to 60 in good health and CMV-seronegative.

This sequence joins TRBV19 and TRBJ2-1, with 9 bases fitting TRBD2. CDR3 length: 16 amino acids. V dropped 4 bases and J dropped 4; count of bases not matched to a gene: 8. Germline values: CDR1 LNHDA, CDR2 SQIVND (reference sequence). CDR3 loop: CASSKVKTSGYNEQFF. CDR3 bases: TGTGCCAGTAGTAAGGTCAAGACTAGCGGTTACAATGAGCAGTTCTTC.

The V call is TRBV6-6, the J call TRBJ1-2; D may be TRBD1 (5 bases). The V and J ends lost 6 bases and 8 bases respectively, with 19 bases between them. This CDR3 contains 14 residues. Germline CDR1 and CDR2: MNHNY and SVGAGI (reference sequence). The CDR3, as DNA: TGTGCCAGCAGCTCCCGACAGACTGGCGGAGGCTACACCTTC. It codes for CASSSRQTGGGYTF.

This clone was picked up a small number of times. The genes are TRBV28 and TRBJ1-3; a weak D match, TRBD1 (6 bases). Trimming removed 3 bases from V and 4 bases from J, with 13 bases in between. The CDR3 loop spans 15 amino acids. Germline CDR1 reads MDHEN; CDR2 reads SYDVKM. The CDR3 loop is CASSLGGAGGNTIYF. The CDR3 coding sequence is TGTGCCAGCAGTTTGGGGGGGGCAGGGGGAAACACCATATATTTT.

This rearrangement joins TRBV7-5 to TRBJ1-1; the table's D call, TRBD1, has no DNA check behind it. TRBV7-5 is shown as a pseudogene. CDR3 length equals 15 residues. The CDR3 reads CARSNEDRADSEAFF. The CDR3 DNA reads TGTGCCAGAAGCAACGAGGACAGGGCGGACTCTGAAGCTTTCTTT.

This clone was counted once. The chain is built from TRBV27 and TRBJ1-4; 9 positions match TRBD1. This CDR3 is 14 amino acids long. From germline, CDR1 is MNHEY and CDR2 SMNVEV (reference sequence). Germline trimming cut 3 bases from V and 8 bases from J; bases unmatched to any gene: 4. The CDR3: CASSFDRGVEKLFF. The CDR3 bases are TGTGCCAGCAGTTTCGACAGGGGGGTCGAAAAACTGTTTTTT.

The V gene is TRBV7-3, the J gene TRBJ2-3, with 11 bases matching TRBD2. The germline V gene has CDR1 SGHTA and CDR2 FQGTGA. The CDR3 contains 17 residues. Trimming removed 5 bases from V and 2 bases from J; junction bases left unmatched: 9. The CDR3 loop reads CASSPGLAGLTTDTQYF. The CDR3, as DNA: TGTGCCAGCAGCCCCGGACTAGCGGGCCTTACCACAGATACGCAGTATTTT.

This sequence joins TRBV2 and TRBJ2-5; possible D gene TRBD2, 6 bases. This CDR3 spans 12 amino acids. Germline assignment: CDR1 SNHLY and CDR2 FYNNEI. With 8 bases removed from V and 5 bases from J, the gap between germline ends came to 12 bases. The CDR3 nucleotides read TGTGCCAGCGAATCTGGGAGGGAGACCCAGTACTTC. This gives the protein CASESGRETQYF.

As DNA, the CDR3 is TGTGCCAGCAGTGATTGGCGGGCTGAAGCTTTCTTT. Protein product: CASSDWRAEAFF. The V gene is TRBV2, the J gene TRBJ1-1; D unclear. V was clipped by 3 bases and J by 6 bases, with 8 bases between them. This CDR3 spans 12 amino acids. In germline, CDR1 is SNHLY, CDR2 FYNNEI.